A single sample gave rise to the 20 T cell receptor beta chains below, sequenced in a study of cytomegalovirus exposure and HLA in healthy donors. The PCR contained 60 Vbeta and 13 Jbeta primers. Sequenced by immunoSEQ multiplex PCR; TCRdb stores in-frame clones only, minus some. The profile shows over 150,000 clones, approximately 88% of them singletons. The sample consisted of PBMCs. The receptors were gathered from a woman in her twenties or thirties in good health and CMV-seronegative.

V is TRBV7-9 and J is TRBJ2-5, with TRBD2 matching over 11 bases. The germline gives CDR1 SEHNR, CDR2 FQNEAQ (reference sequence). The CDR3 loop spans 15 amino acids. V lost 7 bases, J lost 4 bases, and 8 bases stayed unmatched. CDR3 region: CASTLSGGARETQYF. Here the CDR3 DNA reads TGTGCCAGCACCCTTAGCGGGGGGGCCCGAGAGACCCAGTACTTC.

This chain connects TRBV7-2 to TRBJ2-1, with 9 bases lining up with TRBD2. This CDR3 spans 16 amino acids. Germline loops: CDR1 SGHTA, CDR2 FQGNSA. V lost 5 bases to trimming and J lost 9 bases; unmatched junction nucleotides: 14. The CDR3 DNA reads as TGTGCCAGCAGCCTCTCGGGCGGGGGGGCTCTAGGTGAGCAGTTCTTC. It is translated as CASSLSGGGALGEQFF.

A note on this clone: This sample also contains other DNA sequences that code for the same CDR3. The rearrangement links TRBV5-1 to TRBJ1-5; D not resolved. Germline V gene lookup returns CDR1 SGHRS and CDR2 YFSETQ. The CDR3 runs to 15 residues. The V gene lost 4 bases and the J gene lost 1 base, with 12 bases spanning the gap. The CDR3 bases are TGCGCCAGCAGCCTGGGATCCGGGAGCAATCAGCCCCAGCATTTT. This translates into CASSLGSGSNQPQHF.

V and J are TRBV5-1 and TRBJ2-3; D unclear. The CDR3 has 14 amino acids. V lost 0 bases and J 2 bases, leaving 7 bases between the germline ends. The germline V gene has CDR1 SGHRS and CDR2 YFSETQ. The CDR3 reads CASSLGGHTDTQYF. The CDR3 region has the DNA TGCGCCAGCAGCTTGGGCGGCCACACAGATACGCAGTATTTT.

The genes are TRBV2 and TRBJ1-6; D possibly corresponds to TRBD1 (6 bases). Germline loops: CDR1 SNHLY, CDR2 FYNNEI. The CDR3 is made up of 15 amino acids. The V end was cut by 7 bases, the J end by 4 bases, with 14 bases between. The CDR3 DNA is TGTGCCAGCAAGACACAGGGACCTTATAATTCACCCCTCCACTTT. This encodes CASKTQGPYNSPLHF.

The rearrangement joins TRBV9 to TRBJ1-1; TRBD1 aligns across 11 bases. CDR1 is SGDLS, CDR2 YYNGEE, per germline. CDR3 length: 15 amino acids. Losses at the gene ends were 4 bases for V and 5 bases for J; bases not matched to a gene: 7. CDR3 sequence: CASSPRDRGGTEAFF. As DNA, the CDR3 is TGTGCCAGCAGCCCCCGGGACAGGGGGGGAACTGAAGCTTTCTTT.

This clone has only a few counts. This chain uses TRBV15 with TRBJ1-1, with 9 bases aligning to TRBD1. CDR3 size: 13 residues. Germline CDR1 reads LNHNV; CDR2 reads YYDKDF (reference sequence). The V and J ends lost 1 base and 11 bases, in that order; junction bases with no gene match: 5. The CDR3 reads CATSRAGDRAAFF. Written as DNA, the CDR3 is TGTGCCACCAGCAGAGCAGGGGACAGGGCGGCTTTCTTT.

The CDR3 DNA reads TGTGCCAGCAGCCAGGGACAGGGTGAAGGACTGAACACTGAAGCTTTCTTT. Translation gives CASSQGQGEGLNTEAFF. The chain has TRBV9 and TRBJ1-1; 9 bases match TRBD1. The CDR3 length is 17 residues. With V trimmed by 4 bases and J by 0 bases, 10 bases remained unmatched. Germline values: CDR1 SGDLS, CDR2 YYNGEE.

J is TRBJ2-1 and V is TRBV27; TRBD1 is a possible D gene (6 bases). Germline V lookup: CDR1 MNHEY, CDR2 SMNVEV (reference sequence). The V and J ends lost 3 bases and 4 bases respectively, with 13 bases between them. The CDR3 loop spans 15 amino acids. The CDR3 loop is CASSFGRGSYNEQFF. The CDR3 coding sequence is TGTGCCAGCAGTTTTGGCAGGGGATCTTACAATGAGCAGTTCTTC.

The chain uses TRBV5-1 and TRBJ2-5, with a tentative D call TRBD1 (7 bases). Germline V gene lookup returns CDR1 SGHRS and CDR2 YFSETQ. This CDR3 is 14 amino acids long. Trimming left V 4 bases short and J 1 base short, with 11 bases between. The CDR3 loop reads CASSGGTVQETQYF. The CDR3 DNA is TGCGCCAGCAGCGGGGGGACAGTCCAAGAGACCCAGTACTTC. The full variable domain, with the rest looked up from reference TRBV5-1 and TRBJ2-5, is KAGVTQTPRYLIKTRGQQVTLSCSPISGHRSVSWYQQTPGQGLQFLFEYFSETQRNKGNFPGRFSGRQFSNSRSEMNVSTLELGDSALYLCASSGGTVQETQYFGPGTRLLVL.

The rearrangement links TRBV19 to TRBJ1-4; TRBD1 aligns across 11 bases. The CDR3 is 15 residues long. Germline V gene data show CDR1 as LNHDA and CDR2 as SQIVND (reference sequence). The V gene end was trimmed by 5 bases and the J gene end by 7 bases; junction bases not matched to a gene: 6. The CDR3 here is CASSPGDRGTEKLFF. CDR3 nucleotides: TGTGCCAGTAGTCCGGGGGACAGGGGGACTGAAAAACTGTTTTTT.

In regard to this clone: Other DNA sequences within the sample encode an identical CDR3. This chain connects TRBV6-5 to TRBJ1-4, with TRBD1 identical over 9 bases. This CDR3 region has 14 residues. Germline assignment: CDR1 MNHEY and CDR2 SVGAGI. The ends lost 4 bases at V and 7 bases at J; junction bases unmatched: 4. The CDR3 spells CASSSGQGGEKLFF. The CDR3 DNA follows: TGTGCCAGCAGTTCGGGACAGGGAGGTGAAAAACTGTTTTTT.

This chain links TRBV5-4 with TRBJ2-1, with D possibly matching TRBD1 (6 bases). Trimming cost V 4 bases and J 2 bases, with 16 bases left between them. The CDR3 extends over 16 amino acids. CDR1 is SGHNT and CDR2 is YYREEE in the germline V gene (reference sequence). CDR3 sequence reads: CASSLWGRGAYNEQFF. CDR3 nucleotides: TGTGCCAGCAGCCTATGGGGCAGGGGAGCCTACAATGAGCAGTTCTTC. Full variable domain (rest looked up from reference TRBV5-4 and TRBJ2-1): ETGVTQSPTHLIKTRGQQVTLRCSSQSGHNTVSWYQQALGQGPQFIFQYYREEENGRGNFPPRFSGLQFPNYSSELNVNALELDDSALYLCASSLWGRGAYNEQFFGPGTRLTVL.

The V gene is TRBV6-5, the J gene TRBJ2-7; D is perhaps TRBD2 (5 bases). Germline CDR1 is MNHEY and CDR2 is SVGAGI. This CDR3 contains 14 residues. Between the trimmed V and J ends, which lost 0 bases and 4 bases, there was a span of 10 bases. The chain's CDR3 is CASSYSGRGYEQYF. The CDR3 DNA reads as TGTGCCAGCAGTTACTCCGGCCGGGGTTACGAGCAGTACTTC.

The chain recombines TRBV11-2 with TRBJ2-5; 8 positions agree with TRBD2. The germline gives CDR1 SGHAT, CDR2 FQNNGV. This CDR3 spans 16 amino acids. V trimming: 0 bases; J trimming: 2 bases; junction bases outside the gene matches: 5. The CDR3 spells CASSLDWASGQETQYF. CDR3 coding DNA: TGTGCCAGCAGCTTAGATTGGGCTAGCGGGCAAGAGACCCAGTACTTC.

The chain employs TRBV7-2 and TRBJ1-6; 7 bases are shared with TRBD1. The J segment lost 10 bases and the V segment lost 5 bases, leaving 14 bases of the junction unmatched. Germline lookup yields CDR1 SGHTA and CDR2 FQGNSA. The CDR3 loop spans 16 amino acids. This CDR3 is CASSRTGVGEASPLHF. The CDR3 nucleotides are TGTGCCAGCAGCCGTACAGGGGTGGGAGAGGCCTCACCCCTCCACTTT.

This clone occurred once. The J gene is TRBJ2-3, the V gene TRBV5-1, with 8 bases lining up with TRBD1. There are 14 residues in the CDR3. Per germline, CDR1 SGHRS and CDR2 YFSETQ. With V trimmed by 4 bases and J by 7 bases, 8 bases remained unmatched. The CDR3 nucleotides are TGCGCCAGCAGCGCCGGACAGGGAAGGAATACGCAGTATTTT. This sequence encodes CASSAGQGRNTQYF.

The rearrangement links TRBV7-8 to TRBJ2-1; tentative D call: TRBD2 (6 bases). The CDR3 contains 12 residues. Germline V gene lookup returns CDR1 SGHVS and CDR2 FQNEAQ. Trimming removed 4 bases at V and 10 bases at J, with 11 bases between. CDR3 nucleotide sequence: TGTGCCAGCAGCTCCATTGCGGGGGAGCAGTTCTTC. Encoded protein: CASSSIAGEQFF.

V is TRBV18 and J is TRBJ1-5; D possibly corresponds to TRBD1 (5 bases). The CDR3 runs 15 residues. V shed 3 bases and J shed 3 bases, with 12 bases lying between them. The germline CDR1 and CDR2 sequences are KGHSH and LQKENI. CDR3 in DNA: TGTGCCAGCTCACCCCAGGGCGGGAACAATCAGCCCCAGCATTTT. It specifies CASSPQGGNNQPQHF.

This rearrangement joins TRBV27 to TRBJ2-7; 7 nucleotides match TRBD1. V dropped 6 bases and J dropped 3; count of bases not matched to a gene: 8. This CDR3 has 14 residues. Germline CDR1 and CDR2: MNHEY and SMNVEV (reference sequence). CDR3 loop: CASRRRDSDYEQYF. The DNA for the CDR3 is TGTGCCAGCAGACGCCGGGACAGTGACTACGAGCAGTACTTC.